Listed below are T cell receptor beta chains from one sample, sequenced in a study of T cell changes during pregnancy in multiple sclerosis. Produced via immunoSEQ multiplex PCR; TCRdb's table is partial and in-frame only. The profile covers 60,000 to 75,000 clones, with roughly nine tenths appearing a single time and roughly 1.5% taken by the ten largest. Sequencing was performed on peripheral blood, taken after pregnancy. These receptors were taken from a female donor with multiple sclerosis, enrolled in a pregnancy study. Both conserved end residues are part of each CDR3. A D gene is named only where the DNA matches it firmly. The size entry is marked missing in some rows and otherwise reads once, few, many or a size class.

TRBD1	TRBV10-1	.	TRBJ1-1	TGCGCCAGCAGTCCAGGGGGGACAGGGAACACTGAAGCTTTCTTT	CASSPGGTGNTEAFF
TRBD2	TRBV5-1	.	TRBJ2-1	TGCGCCAGCAGCTTGGGAGCGTGGACTAGCGGGAGGGTCTATGAGCAGTTCTTC	CASSLGAWTSGRVYEQFF
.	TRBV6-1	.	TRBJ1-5	TGTGCCAGCAGTCCTACCGGGTTGCCCCAGCATTTT	CASSPTGLPQHF
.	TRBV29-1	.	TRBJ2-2	TGCAGCGTGGACAGCTTGAACACCGGGGAGCTGTTTTTT	CSVDSLNTGELFF
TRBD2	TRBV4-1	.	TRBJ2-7	TGCGCCAGCAGCCAAGAACAACTAGCGCAGAACTACGAGCAGTACTTC	CASSQEQLAQNYEQYF
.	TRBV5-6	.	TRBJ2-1	TGTGCCAGCAGCGACCAGGGGGCGGGAGGGCAAAATGAGCAGTTCTTC	CASSDQGAGGQNEQFF
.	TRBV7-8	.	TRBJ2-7	TGTGCCAGCAGCTTAGTCCCAGGGGAAAACTACGAGCAGTACTTC	CASSLVPGENYEQYF
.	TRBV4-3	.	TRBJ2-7	TGCGCCAGCAGCCAGGGGCTCCGTTCCTACGAGCAGTACTTC	CASSQGLRSYEQYF
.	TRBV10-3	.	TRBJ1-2	TGTGCCATCAGTGAGTCGGTAGGCCCGCGGGCCTATGGCTACACCTTC	CAISESVGPRAYGYTF
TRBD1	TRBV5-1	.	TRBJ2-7	TGCGCCAGCAGCTTTGGGACAGAGATCTACGAGCAGTACTTC	CASSFGTEIYEQYF
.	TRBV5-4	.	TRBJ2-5	TGTGCCAGCAGCTTGGTTTGGCAGAATAGACTTATAGAGACCCAGTACTTC	CASSLVWQNRLIETQYF
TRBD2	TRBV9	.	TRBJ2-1	TGTGCCAGCAGCGTAGCTAGCGGGAGGGCCACTGAGCAGTTCTTC	CASSVASGRATEQFF
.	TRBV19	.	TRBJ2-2	TGTGCCAGTAGGAGTACAGCGAACACCGGGGAGCTGTTTTTT	CASRSTANTGELFF
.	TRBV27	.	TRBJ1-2	TGTGCCAGCAGTTTAGGCGGCGGGTATGGCTACACCTTC	CASSLGGGYGYTF
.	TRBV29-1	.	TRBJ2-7	TGCAGCGTTGGTCTCTACCACGAGCAGTACTTC	CSVGLYHEQYF
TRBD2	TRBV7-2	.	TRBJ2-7	TGTGCCAGCAGCATCGACGGACTAGCGAGTACTTACGAGCAGTACTTC	CASSIDGLASTYEQYF
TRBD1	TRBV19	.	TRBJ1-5	TGTGCCAGTAGTACTAATCCGGGACAGGGGCCTCGAATAGGCAATCAGCCCCAGCATTTT	CASSTNPGQGPRIGNQPQHF
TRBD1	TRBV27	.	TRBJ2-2	TGTGCCAGCAGTTTATCCGACGGGGACAGGGGGCTAGGGGAGCTGTTTTTT	CASSLSDGDRGLGELFF
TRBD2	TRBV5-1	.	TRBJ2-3	TGCGCCAGCAGCTTGGTGGCTAGCGGGAGGGCGGATACGCAGTATTTT	CASSLVASGRADTQYF
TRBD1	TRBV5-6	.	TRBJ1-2	TGTGCCAGCAGGGGGACAGTACCCTCTCCTTACTATGGCTACACCTTC	CASRGTVPSPYYGYTF
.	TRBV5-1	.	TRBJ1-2	TGCGCCAGCAGTTTAGGACTGCTGTATGGCTACACCTTC	CASSLGLLYGYTF
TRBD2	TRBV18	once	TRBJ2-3	TGTGCCAGCTCACCACCACTAGCGGGCACAGATACGCAGTATTTT	CASSPPLAGTDTQYF
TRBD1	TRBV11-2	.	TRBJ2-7	TGTGCCAGCAGCTTAGGGGGACAGGCCTACGAGCAGTACTTC	CASSLGGQAYEQYF
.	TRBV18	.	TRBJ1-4	TGTGCCAGCTCACCGCAGGAGGCACATAATGAAAAACTGTTTTTT	CASSPQEAHNEKLFF
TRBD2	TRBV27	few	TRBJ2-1	TGTGCCAGCAGTCCGCACCCTCCGGGACTAGCGGACTACAATGAGCAGTTCTTC	CASSPHPPGLADYNEQFF
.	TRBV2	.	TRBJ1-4	TGTGCCTGCATTAGGGAAGGGGGTGAAAAACTGTTTTTT	CACIREGGEKLFF
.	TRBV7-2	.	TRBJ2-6	TGTGCCAGCAGCTTAGGAGGGTTAGGGGCCAACGTCCTGACTTTC	CASSLGGLGANVLTF
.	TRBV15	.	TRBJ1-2	TGTGCCACCAGCAGAGATAGAGGGCCCGAGCTAAACTTCGGCTACACCTTC	CATSRDRGPELNFGYTF
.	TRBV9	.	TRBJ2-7	TGTGCCAGCAGCGCGGGACTCCAGGGCATCCACGAGCAGTACTTC	CASSAGLQGIHEQYF
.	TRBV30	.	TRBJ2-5	TGTGCCTGGAGTGTACAAGAGGGATGGGAGACCCAGTACTTC	CAWSVQEGWETQYF
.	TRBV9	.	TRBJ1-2	TGTGCCAGCAGCGTAGAAGCGGTGAACTATGGCTACACCTTC	CASSVEAVNYGYTF
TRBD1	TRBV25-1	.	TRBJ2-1	TGTGCCAGCAGTGAAGCTCTCGACAGGGACTCCTACAATGAGCAGTTCTTC	CASSEALDRDSYNEQFF
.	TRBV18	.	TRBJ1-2	TGTGCCAGCTCACCAACAGACGCTAACTATGGCTACACCTTC	CASSPTDANYGYTF
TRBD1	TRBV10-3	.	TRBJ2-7	TGTGCCATCAATTCCGGGACAGTCCGTACGAAGCAGTACTTC	CAINSGTVRTKQYF
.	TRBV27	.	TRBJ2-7	TGTGCCAGCAGTTTTGGGGACAACTACGAGCAGTACTTC	CASSFGDNYEQYF
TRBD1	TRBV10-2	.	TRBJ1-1	TGCGCCAGCAGAGATATTCGGACAGGGGAAGCTTTCTTT	CASRDIRTGEAFF
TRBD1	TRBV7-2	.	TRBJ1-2	TGTGCCAGCAGCTTCTACTACAGGGGACGCGGCTACACCTTC	CASSFYYRGRGYTF
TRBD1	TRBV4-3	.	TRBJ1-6	TGCGCCAGCAGCCAAGCCCGAGGGGGCTTCGGTTCACCCCTCCACTTT	CASSQARGGFGSPLHF
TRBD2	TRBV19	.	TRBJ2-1	TGTGCCAGTAGTATCTTGATAGCGGGAGGCAACAATGAGCAGTTCTTC	CASSILIAGGNNEQFF
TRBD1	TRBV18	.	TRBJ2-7	TGTGCCAGCTCACTATCGGGGACAGGTACCTCCTACGAGCAGTACTTC	CASSLSGTGTSYEQYF
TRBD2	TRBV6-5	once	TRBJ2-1	TGTGCCAGCAGCCCCGGGACTAGCGGTTACAATGAGCAGTTCTTC	CASSPGTSGYNEQFF
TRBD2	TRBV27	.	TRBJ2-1	TGTGCCAGCAGTTTATTGGGGACTAGCGGGACTTGGTTCTTC	CASSLLGTSGTWFF
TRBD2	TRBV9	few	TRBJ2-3	TGTGCCAGCAGCGTGGGGACTAGCGGGGGCACAGATACGCAGTATTTT	CASSVGTSGGTDTQYF
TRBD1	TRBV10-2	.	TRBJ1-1	TGCGCCAGCAGTGAACAGACAGGGATGAACACTGAAGCTTTCTTT	CASSEQTGMNTEAFF
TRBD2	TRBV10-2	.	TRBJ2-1	TGCGCCAGCAGTGAAGGTAGCGGGAGCGGCGATGAGCAGTTCTTC	CASSEGSGSGDEQFF
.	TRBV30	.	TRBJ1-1	TGTGCCTGGAGTATAAAGAGGGTGAATGTCGCTGAAGCTTTCTTT	CAWSIKRVNVAEAFF
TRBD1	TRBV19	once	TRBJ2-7	TGTGCCAGTAGTTTATCCGGGACAGGTACCTCCTACGAGCAGTACTTC	CASSLSGTGTSYEQYF
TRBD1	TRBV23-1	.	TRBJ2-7	TGCGCCAGCAGTCAATCTTATCCGGACAGGACCTACGAGCAGTACTTC	CASSQSYPDRTYEQYF
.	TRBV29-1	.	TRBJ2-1	TGCAGCGTTGAAGGATCACTAACTATCTACAATGAGCAGTTCTTC	CSVEGSLTIYNEQFF